The present entry profiles one T cell receptor beta chain with its context. These data are taken from a study of blood T cell repertoires in COVID-19. The overall study: PBMCs, B-cell-depleted T cells, or T cells provided the cDNA or gDNA that made up the material.

Trimming took 7 bases from V and 0 from J, leaving 12 bases between them. Germline loops: CDR1 LNHDA, CDR2 SQIVND (reference sequence). The CDR3 runs to 14 residues. Per the original data handling: By means of reference gene primer amplification, nucleated cell counts were estimated. Libraries were prepared by immunoSEQ multiplex PCR; TCRdb keeps only in-frame clonotypes and omits some of them. For V, J and clone size, that table is used; D and trimming come from the DNA. The sample has 87,000 or so clones; roughly 87% are singletons. The receptor comes from an elderly woman with acute or convalescent COVID-19. The chain uses TRBV19 and TRBJ1-1; D may be TRBD1 (6 bases). Sequenced sample: peripheral blood. CDR3 loop: CASNPRTVNTEAFF. The CDR3 nucleotides are TGTGCCAGTAATCCGCGGACAGTGAACACTGAAGCTTTCTTT.